A single sample is the source of the 7 T cell receptor beta chains below, sequenced in a study of long-term antiretroviral therapy in people with HIV. It was version v3.0 of the immunoSEQ assay that was run at survey level. The method was immunoSEQ multiplex PCR; TCRdb's version includes in-frame clones alone and lacks a portion of them. The sample consists of around 30,000 clones, approximately 94% of them appearing once. Here the sequenced sample was unsorted PBMCs, taken 7.4 years after starting antiretroviral therapy. The receptor set was obtained from a man between 45 and 60 years old with HIV.

The genes are TRBV28 and TRBJ1-5; no firm D call. The CDR3 is made up of 14 amino acids. Germline CDR1 and CDR2: MDHEN and SYDVKM. V gave up 4 bases and J gave up 3 bases, with 10 bases separating them. For the CDR3, the DNA is TGTGCCAGCAGTTGGGTGATTTACAATCAGCCCCAGCATTTT. Amino acids: CASSWVIYNQPQHF.

V gene TRBV21-1 combines with J gene TRBJ1-2; TRBD1, the table's D call, lacks a check against the DNA. TRBV21-1 represents a pseudogene. The CDR3 has 15 amino acids. CDR3 nucleotide sequence: TGTGCCAGCAGCAGCCGGAGAGAGGCAGGGGTTCGCTACACCTTC. Its translation is CASSSRREAGVRYTF.

The gene calls are TRBV11-3 and TRBJ1-5, with TRBD1 as a possible D gene (5 bases). The CDR3 has 15 amino acids. Germline V gene data show CDR1 as SGHNT and CDR2 as YENEEA. Trimming left V 1 base short and J 2 bases short, with 9 bases between. Written as DNA, the CDR3 is TGTGCCAGCAGCTTAGGAGGGGACGGCAATCAGCCCCAGCATTTT. The encoded protein is CASSLGGDGNQPQHF. The full variable domain, in which reference TRBV11-3 and TRBJ1-5 provide the parts outside the CDR3, is EAGVVQSPRYKIIEKKQPVAFWCNPISGHNTLYWYLQNLGQGPELLIRYENEEAVDDSQLPKDRFSAERLKGVDSTLKIQPAELGDSAVYLCASSLGGDGNQPQHFGDGTRLSIL.

This sequence joins TRBV7-6 and TRBJ2-7; TRBD1 agrees at 7 bases. With V trimmed by 1 base and J by 1 base, 4 bases remained unmatched. Germline CDR1 is SGHVS and CDR2 is FNYEAQ. This CDR3 is 15 amino acids long. The CDR3: CASSLEGGASYEQYF. The CDR3 nucleotides are TGTGCCAGCAGCTTAGAAGGGGGCGCATCCTACGAGCAGTACTTC.

CDR3 residues: CAWSVRGIGSPLHF. As DNA, the CDR3 is TGTGCCTGGAGTGTTAGGGGTATTGGTTCACCCCTCCACTTT. The chain carries TRBV30 and TRBJ1-6, with D perhaps TRBD1 (5 bases). Trimming shortened V by 0 bases and J by 9 bases, and 12 bases separated the two germline ends. The CDR3 consists of 14 residues. The germline V gene has CDR1 GTSNPN and CDR2 SVGIG (reference sequence).

The rearrangement joins TRBV30 to TRBJ1-2, with D perhaps TRBD1 (5 bases). CDR1 is GTSNPN, CDR2 SVGIG, per germline (reference sequence). Trimming removed 0 bases at V and 4 bases at J, with 6 bases between. The CDR3 runs 12 residues. This chain's CDR3 is CAWSVGTYGYTF. DNA of the CDR3: TGTGCCTGGAGTGTGGGGACCTATGGCTACACCTTC.

The V call is TRBV2, the J call TRBJ1-5, with D possibly matching TRBD1 (5 bases). Trimming shortened V by 1 base and J by 1 base, and 5 bases separated the two germline ends. Per the germline V gene, CDR1 is SNHLY and CDR2 is FYNNEI. The CDR3 has 14 residues. As DNA, the CDR3 is TGTGCCAGCAGTGAAGGGGGGAGCAATCAGCCCCAGCATTTT. It codes for CASSEGGSNQPQHF.